The 13 T cell receptor beta chains given below trace back to one sample, sequenced in a study of blood T cell repertoires in COVID-19. Sequenced by immunoSEQ multiplex PCR; TCRdb stores in-frame clones only, minus some. This table has about 180,000 clones, 80% to 90% appearing once. Material: peripheral blood. The origin of the receptors is a young man who had recovered from COVID-19.

This rearrangement joins TRBV27 to TRBJ2-1, with D possibly being TRBD1 (6 bases). Germline CDR1 reads MNHEY; CDR2 reads SMNVEV (reference sequence). There are 13 residues in the CDR3. With 6 bases removed from V and 4 bases from J, the gap between germline ends came to 10 bases. In DNA form, the CDR3 reads TGTGCCAGCAGGGCCGGACAGTACAATGAGCAGTTCTTC. Its protein product is CASRAGQYNEQFF.

The V call is TRBV5-1, the J call TRBJ1-3; 8 bases fit TRBD1. The CDR3 length is 17 residues. Trimming cost V 4 bases and J 4 bases; bases outside gene matches: 13. CDR1 and CDR2 (germline): SGHRS, YFSETQ. CDR3 bases: TGCGCCAGCAGCCCTTCCACCGGGACAGGCAAGGGAAACACCATATATTTT. Translation: CASSPSTGTGKGNTIYF.

The rearrangement joins TRBV24-1 to TRBJ2-1, with unresolved D. The CDR3 contains 12 residues. The germline gives CDR1 KGHDR, CDR2 SFDVKD. Trimming left V 7 bases short and J 4 bases short, with 7 bases between. As DNA, the CDR3 is TGTGCCACCAGGACGGGTTACAATGAGCAGTTCTTC. It translates to CATRTGYNEQFF.

The chain links TRBV18 to TRBJ1-2; no firm D call. Germline CDR1 is KGHSH and CDR2 is LQKENI. V was clipped by 1 base and J by 6 bases, with 9 bases between them. The CDR3 extends over 13 amino acids. The CDR3, as DNA: TGTGCCAGCTCACCACGCCAGGTGGATGGCTACACCTTC. It translates to CASSPRQVDGYTF.

This chain uses TRBV5-6 with TRBJ1-2, with 7 bases fitting TRBD1. The CDR3 sequence is 14 residues long. Trimming removed 2 bases from V and 2 bases from J; junction bases left unmatched: 3. The germline V gene encodes CDR1 SGHDT and CDR2 YYEEEE. The CDR3 is CASSLGDRNYGYTF. CDR3 DNA: TGTGCCAGCAGCTTAGGGGACAGAAACTATGGCTACACCTTC. The full variable domain, its missing parts supplied by reference TRBV5-6 and TRBJ1-2, is DAGVTQSPTHLIKTRGQQVTLRCSPKSGHDTVSWYQQALGQGPQFIFQYYEEEERQRGNFPDRFSGHQFPNYSSELNVNALLLGDSALYLCASSLGDRNYGYTFGSGTRLTVV.

The gene calls are TRBV19 and TRBJ2-1; the match to TRBD1 covers 7 bases. CDR3 length equals 13 residues. The V gene end was trimmed by 1 base and the J gene end by 9 bases; junction bases not matched to a gene: 3. Looked up from germline, CDR1 is LNHDA and CDR2 is SQIVND (reference sequence). CDR3 DNA: TGTGCCAGTAGTATAGGGAACAGGGGTGAGCAGTTCTTC. Protein: CASSIGNRGEQFF.

The chain joins TRBV4-3 to TRBJ2-3; the D is unclear. This CDR3 is built from 16 residues. Per the germline V gene, CDR1 is LGHNA and CDR2 is YSLEER. Between the trimmed V and J ends, which lost 0 bases and 2 bases, there was a span of 12 bases. CDR3 amino acids: CASSQDGTDNTDTQYF. In DNA form, the CDR3 reads TGCGCCAGCAGCCAAGATGGAACAGATAACACAGATACGCAGTATTTT.

V and J are TRBV7-2 and TRBJ2-7; D perhaps matches TRBD2 (6 bases). Trimming stripped 5 bases from V and 6 bases from J, with 14 bases between. The CDR3 consists of 13 residues. Germline V gives CDR1 SGHTA, CDR2 FQGNSA. Written as DNA, the CDR3 is TGTGCCAGCAGCCATGGAGGGCCCGGCGAGCAGTACTTC. Its protein is CASSHGGPGEQYF.

The chain employs TRBV28 and TRBJ1-2; 7 nucleotides align to TRBD1. The length of the CDR3 is 15 residues. Trimming cost V 4 bases and J 2 bases; bases outside gene matches: 7. The germline gives CDR1 MDHEN, CDR2 SYDVKM. The CDR3 DNA follows: TGTGCCAGCAGTTCCACCGGGACAGTCAACTATGGCTACACCTTC. Translation: CASSSTGTVNYGYTF.

The V gene is TRBV19, the J gene TRBJ1-5, with D hard to call. This CDR3 is 16 amino acids long. V was trimmed by 3 bases and J by 6 bases, leaving 18 bases between them. The germline CDR1 and CDR2 sequences are LNHDA and SQIVND (reference sequence). CDR3 in DNA: TGTGCCAGTAGTATTCCCACCCGAGGGTCCGGTCAGCCCCAGCATTTT. It translates to CASSIPTRGSGQPQHF.

This clone has just a few counts. This chain connects TRBV3-1 (or the pseudogene TRBV3-2) to TRBJ1-5; weak D call: TRBD1 (6 bases). Trimming took 3 bases from V and 5 from J, leaving 17 bases between them. Germline V gene lookup returns CDR1 LGHDT and CDR2 YNNKEL (reference sequence). This CDR3 has 16 amino acids. The DNA of the CDR3 is TGTGCCAGCAGCCAGAGTCCTGACAGGAACCATCAGCCCCAGCATTTT. It specifies CASSQSPDRNHQPQHF.

The chain employs TRBV5-5 and TRBJ1-2; 8 bases fit TRBD1. Trimming took 0 bases from V and 4 from J; bases not matched to a gene: 2. Germline CDR1 reads SGHKS; CDR2 reads YYEKEE (reference sequence). The CDR3 length is 14 residues. This chain's CDR3 is CASSLVGQGYGYTF. The CDR3 coding sequence is TGTGCCAGCAGCTTGGTTGGACAGGGCTATGGCTACACCTTC.

The J gene is TRBJ1-1, the V gene TRBV6-2 or TRBV6-3, with TRBD1 as a possible D gene (6 bases). This CDR3 is built from 17 residues. V was clipped by 4 bases and J by 1 base, with 19 bases between them. Germline V CDR1 and CDR2: MNHEY, SVGEGT. The CDR3 region has the DNA TGTGCCAGCAGTTTTACCCGGGACATCGAGGAGAACACTGAAGCTTTCTTT. It codes for CASSFTRDIEENTEAFF.